The 18 T cell receptor beta chains below were found in one sample sequenced in a study of OX40 agonist ivuxolimab in advanced cancers. The data were produced by immunoSEQ multiplex PCR, yet TCRdb's version contains in-frame clones alone and is incomplete. The sample holds about 60,000 clones, around 87% seen once. The material sequenced was CD4+ or CD8+ T cells sorted from blood, taken in a trial of the OX40 agonist ivuxolimab. The receptors derive from an adult with an advanced solid tumor such as melanoma, head and neck, liver or kidney cancer.

The CDR3 region is CASSFLPGTDYNEQFF. In DNA, the CDR3 is TGTGCCAGCAGTTTCTTGCCGGGGACCGACTACAATGAGCAGTTCTTC. The chain is built from TRBV7-6 and TRBJ2-1; D may match TRBD1 or TRBD2 (5 bases each). The germline V and J ends were trimmed by 6 bases and 3 bases, with 18 bases remaining between them. The CDR3 has 16 amino acids. The germline V gene encodes CDR1 SGHVS and CDR2 FNYEAQ.

The V and J genes are TRBV19 and TRBJ1-1; the D gene is possibly TRBD1 (5 bases). The germline V gene encodes CDR1 LNHDA and CDR2 SQIVND (reference sequence). The CDR3 totals 13 residues. Trimming cost V 8 bases and J 5 bases, with 15 bases left between them. In DNA form, the CDR3 reads TGTGCCAGTGGGTGGGGCCCGTTGACTGAAGCTTTCTTT. Translating gives CASGWGPLTEAFF.

This rearrangement joins TRBV4-1 to TRBJ1-2; D perhaps matches TRBD1 (5 bases). The germline V gene has CDR1 MGHRA and CDR2 YSYEKL. V was trimmed by 1 base and J by 7 bases, leaving 13 bases between them. CDR3 size: 14 residues. The CDR3 is CASSQADKVLGYTF. Written as DNA, the CDR3 is TGCGCCAGCAGCCAAGCGGACAAGGTGCTTGGCTACACCTTC.

Only a few counts were recorded for this clone. The chain couples TRBV7-8 to TRBJ1-5, with a possible D match to TRBD1 (5 bases). CDR1 is SGHVS and CDR2 is FQNEAQ in the germline V gene. Trimming removed 4 bases from V and 1 base from J, with 14 bases in between. The CDR3 consists of 16 residues. The CDR3 is CASSYDRVGSNQPQHF. As DNA, the CDR3 is TGTGCCAGCAGCTACGACAGAGTTGGGAGCAATCAGCCCCAGCATTTT.

V and J are TRBV6-1 and TRBJ1-1; D perhaps matches TRBD1 (6 bases). This CDR3 is built from 15 residues. Germline V lookup: CDR1 MNHNS, CDR2 SASEGT. The ends were cut back, 4 bases at V and 0 bases at J, with 12 bases in the middle. This chain's CDR3 is CASSVQGTLNTEAFF. DNA for the CDR3: TGTGCCAGCAGTGTGCAGGGGACCCTGAACACTGAAGCTTTCTTT.

The rearrangement joins TRBV10-2 to TRBJ1-1; D ambiguous. This CDR3 contains 14 residues. The V end lost 6 bases, the J end lost 3 bases, and 14 bases lay between the germline ends. Germline lookup yields CDR1 WSHSY and CDR2 SAAADI. CDR3 in DNA: TGCGCCAGCAGGGAGAGGAGGTGGGACACTGAAGCTTTCTTT. Protein sequence: CASRERRWDTEAFF.

In its sample, this clone was seen a few times. V is TRBV7-9 and J is TRBJ2-5; 8 nucleotides agree with TRBD2. The CDR3 length is 17 residues. The V gene's germline CDR1 is SEHNR and CDR2 FQNEAQ (reference sequence). V dropped 1 base and J dropped 5; count of bases not matched to a gene: 12. The CDR3 spells CASSLVRLSGTGETQYF. DNA of the CDR3: TGTGCCAGCAGCTTAGTTCGGCTTAGCGGGACGGGCGAGACCCAGTACTTC.

The rearrangement uses TRBV7-2 and TRBJ1-1; D is possibly TRBD1 (5 bases). This CDR3 has 14 residues. Germline V CDR1 and CDR2: SGHTA, FQGNSA. V lost 5 bases and J lost 1, with 11 bases in between. The CDR3 region is CASSGMRGNTEAFF. The CDR3 nucleotides read TGTGCCAGCAGCGGTATGAGGGGGAACACTGAAGCTTTCTTT.

This clone was recorded once. V is TRBV18 and J is TRBJ2-3, with 7 bases fitting TRBD1. This CDR3 region has 13 residues. J lost 3 bases, V lost 6 bases, and 3 bases had no gene match. CDR1 and CDR2 from the germline V gene are KGHSH and LQKENI. For the CDR3, the DNA is TGTGCCAGCTCTCCGGGACAGACAGATACGCAGTATTTT. Protein product: CASSPGQTDTQYF.

This chain uses TRBV5-4 with TRBJ1-2; no reliable D call. With 0 bases removed from V and 6 bases from J, the gap between germline ends came to 6 bases. The CDR3 has 12 amino acids. The germline V gene has CDR1 SGHNT and CDR2 YYREEE (reference sequence). CDR3 sequence reads: CASSLGRDGYTF. The CDR3 region has the DNA TGTGCCAGCAGCTTGGGACGTGATGGCTACACCTTC.

The chain combines TRBV14 with TRBJ2-1; D is possibly TRBD2 (7 bases). The V and J ends lost 1 base and 4 bases respectively, with 14 bases between them. The CDR3 is made up of 16 amino acids. From germline, CDR1 is SGHDN and CDR2 FVKESK. The CDR3 bases are TGTGCCAGCAGCCAAGGGGAGGGGGATCCTTACAATGAGCAGTTCTTC. Its protein product is CASSQGEGDPYNEQFF. The complete variable domain, with remaining parts taken from reference TRBV14 and TRBJ2-1, reads EAGVTQFPSHSVIEKGQTVTLRCDPISGHDNLYWYRRVMGKEIKFLLHFVKESKQDESGMPNNRFLAERTGGTYSTLKVQPAELEDSGVYFCASSQGEGDPYNEQFFGPGTRLTVL.

Here the CDR3 DNA reads TGTGCCAGCAGCTTAGCACGGGCGGCCACTGAAGCTTTCTTT. As protein: CASSLARAATEAFF. The V and J genes are TRBV7-6 and TRBJ1-1; D is ambiguous. V lost 0 bases to trimming and J lost 4 bases, with 9 bases between them. The CDR3 loop spans 14 amino acids. CDR1 is SGHVS, CDR2 FNYEAQ, per germline.

The count of this clone is one. The chain combines TRBV5-4 with TRBJ1-4; D gene uncertain. CDR1 SGHNT and CDR2 YYREEE come from the germline V gene (reference sequence). CDR3 length: 15 residues. V was cut by 0 bases and J by 6 bases, with 12 bases left in between. CDR3 DNA sequence: TGTGCCAGCAGCTTGGGAGCCCCGACCCATGAAAAACTGTTTTTT. As protein: CASSLGAPTHEKLFF. The variable domain in full, with the rest retrieved from reference TRBV5-4 and TRBJ1-4, is ETGVTQSPTHLIKTRGQQVTLRCSSQSGHNTVSWYQQALGQGPQFIFQYYREEENGRGNFPPRFSGLQFPNYSSELNVNALELDDSALYLCASSLGAPTHEKLFFGSGTQLSVL.

This clone appeared once. The chain recombines TRBV18 with TRBJ1-6, with no clear D. Germline lookup yields CDR1 KGHSH and CDR2 LQKENI. The CDR3 has 14 residues. V was pared by 2 bases and J by 13 bases, with 15 bases between. The CDR3 spells CASSPGEAFHPLHF. As DNA, the CDR3 is TGTGCCAGCTCACCAGGGGAAGCCTTTCACCCCCTCCACTTT.

The chain couples TRBV10-3 to TRBJ1-5; no clear D. V was clipped by 2 bases and J by 2 bases, with 10 bases between them. There are 15 residues in the CDR3. Germline lookup yields CDR1 ENHRY and CDR2 SYGVKD. CDR3 region: CAISERPAGNQPQHF. The CDR3 bases are TGTGCCATCAGTGAGAGGCCGGCGGGCAATCAGCCCCAGCATTTT.

The chain joins TRBV7-2 to TRBJ2-3; D unclear. CDR3 length: 14 residues. CDR1 SGHTA and CDR2 FQGNSA come from the germline V gene. The V end was cut by 5 bases, the J end by 5 bases, with 14 bases between. The CDR3 loop is CASSPQPQEDTQYF. The CDR3 bases are TGTGCCAGCAGCCCTCAGCCTCAGGAAGATACGCAGTATTTT.

With regard to this clone: The junction and the germline gene differ at one end; a read error may be behind it. CDR3 residues: CASSLGGRSIYSYTF. CDR3 in DNA: TGTGCCAGCAGCTTGGGAGGAAGATCCATCTATAGCTACACCTTC. The chain combines TRBV5-4 with TRBJ1-2; D gene ambiguous. The CDR3 length is 15 residues. Germline values: CDR1 SGHNT, CDR2 YYREEE (reference sequence).

This rearrangement joins TRBV10-2 to TRBJ2-4, with 7 positions matching TRBD1. This CDR3 has 14 residues. V was clipped by 4 bases and J by 8 bases; unmatched bases: 8. CDR1 WSHSY and CDR2 SAAADI come from the germline V gene. CDR3 nucleotides: TGCGCCAGCAGTGCCCTGACAGGGATGGACATTCAGTACTTC. Amino acids: CASSALTGMDIQYF.